The subject of this entry is one T cell receptor (beta chain). This sample is drawn from a study of response to subunit inactivated influenza vaccine. In TCRdb, the RT-PCR reads were re-called with MiXCR into one record per CDR3 protein. Among hundreds of thousands of distinct CDR3 sequences, 10% to 12% were seen once, and the ten largest hold 8% to 13%. The same specimen was also included in a second study, on T cells expressing NK-cell markers. That publication notes: TCR beta libraries carry UMIs added by 5'RACE template switching. It was sorted CD3+CD56+NKG2C+, CD3+CD56+NKG2C- and CD3+CD56-NKG2C+ T cells that supplied the TCR beta repertoires. Sequenced donors, eight in total, included seven who were HCMV-seropositive and one who was seronegative. About 6 donors had dominant NKG2C+ clonotypes that comprised about 1.0-7.5% of their CD8+ T cells. Specificity for HCMV among expanded NKG2C+ T cell clones was not established.

This specimen consisted of PBMCs from blood, obtained on the day of vaccination. This clonotype originated in a middle-aged man who received an inactivated influenza vaccine.

The CDR3 nucleotides read TGTGCCAGCACGTTAAGGCAAGACTACAATGAGCAGTTCTTC. Amino acids: CASTLRQDYNEQFF. The chain joins TRBV7-2 to TRBJ2-1; D is unresolved. Germline loops: CDR1 SGHTA, CDR2 FQGNSA. The CDR3 is 14 residues long. Trimming cost V 7 bases and J 3 bases, with 13 bases left between them.